These 2 T cell receptor beta chains were all obtained from the same sample, sequenced in a study of shared clonotypes between healthy human individuals. Produced via immunoSEQ multiplex PCR; TCRdb's table is partial and in-frame only. The sample gives about half a million clones, around four fifths of which show up once; approximately 12% is in the top ten. Input material: PBMCs. These receptors were taken from a woman between 40 and 55 years old in good health. Some clones in this sample may be carry-over from other donors' samples.

The chain carries TRBV5-1 and TRBJ2-7; D is possibly TRBD1 or TRBD2 (5 bases each). This CDR3 contains 12 residues. Germline values: CDR1 SGHRS, CDR2 YFSETQ. The V end was cut by 1 base, the J end by 5 bases, with 7 bases between. CDR3 loop: CASSLRGDEQYF. The CDR3 DNA reads TGCGCCAGCAGCTTGCGAGGGGACGAGCAGTACTTC. The variable domain in full, completed from reference TRBV5-1 and TRBJ2-7, reads KAGVTQTPRYLIKTRGQQVTLSCSPISGHRSVSWYQQTPGQGLQFLFEYFSETQRNKGNFPGRFSGRQFSNSRSEMNVSTLELGDSALYLCASSLRGDEQYFGPGTRLTVT.

The CDR3 protein is CAISESEGGRTDTQYF. DNA of the CDR3: TGTGCCATCAGTGAGTCTGAGGGAGGGAGGACAGATACGCAGTATTTT. The rearrangement uses TRBV10-3 and TRBJ2-3; 7 bases map to TRBD2. V trimming: 0 bases; J trimming: 3 bases; junction bases outside the gene matches: 6. CDR1 and CDR2 (germline): ENHRY, SYGVKD. The CDR3 consists of 16 residues.